These 16 T cell receptor beta chains were all obtained from the same sample, sequenced in a study of T cells in Graves' hyperthyroidism and ophthalmopathy. The investigators amplified TCR beta CDR3 regions from RNA transcripts. Using the HTBI primer set, a first-round RT-PCR was run on the TCR CDR3. Using its own MiXCR run on the multiplex PCR reads, TCRdb lists one record per CDR3 protein. The sample lists approximately 210,000 distinct CDR3 sequences, roughly 18% occurring once. Sequencing was done on a sample of blood. All receptors derive from a man over 45 with Graves' hyperthyroidism.

Comment on this clonotype: A clone one base away is much larger, so this may be a read error. The rearrangement uses TRBV12-3 or TRBV12-4 and TRBJ2-1; 7 bases match TRBD1. The length of the CDR3 is 15 residues. The CDR3 protein is CASSPRGLRVNEQSF. CDR3 DNA sequence: TGTGCCAGCAGTCCCAGGGGGTTGAGGGTCAATGAGCAGTCCTTC.

The chain is built from TRBV27 and TRBJ2-5; tentatively, D is TRBD1 (5 bases). The CDR3 consists of 15 residues. CDR1 MNHEY and CDR2 SMNVEV come from the germline V gene (reference sequence). The V end was cut by 0 bases, the J end by 1 base, with 9 bases between. The CDR3 is CASSLSPGIQETQYF. Here the CDR3 DNA reads TGTGCCAGCAGTTTATCTCCAGGGATCCAAGAGACCCAGTACTTC.

This clonotype has more than one count but fewer than ten. The rearrangement links TRBV29-1 to TRBJ1-2; 7 positions match TRBD1. This CDR3 region has 12 residues. Germline V lookup: CDR1 SQVTM, CDR2 ANQGSEA. V trimming: 6 bases; J trimming: 8 bases; junction bases outside the gene matches: 9. The CDR3 DNA follows: TGCAGCGTGGGAGGGGGCTACGGAGGCTACACCTTC. Translation gives CSVGGGYGGYTF.

V usage is TRBV7-9 and J usage is TRBJ2-1, with a possible D match to TRBD1 (6 bases). The CDR3 spans 13 residues. Trimming pared 3 bases from V and 8 bases from J, leaving 11 bases between. The germline V gene has CDR1 SEHNR and CDR2 FQNEAQ (reference sequence). CDR3 protein: CASSLIRGDEQFF. DNA for the CDR3: TGTGCCAGCAGCTTGATCAGGGGTGATGAGCAGTTCTTC.

This clonotype came up many times. The rearrangement joins TRBV28 to TRBJ1-5; TRBD1 aligns across 7 bases. The length of the CDR3 is 18 residues. Germline CDR1 reads MDHEN; CDR2 reads SYDVKM. Trimming at V came to 6 bases and at J to 2 bases, leaving 16 bases not matched to a gene. CDR3 coding DNA: TGTGCCAGCAGCTCTCGACAGGGTCGGAAAGCGCGCAATCAGCCCCAGCATTTT. This encodes CASSSRQGRKARNQPQHF.

This clonotype was seen ten or more times. This rearrangement joins TRBV7-2 to TRBJ2-2; TRBD1 agrees at 9 bases. CDR3 length: 14 amino acids. CDR1 and CDR2 from the germline V gene are SGHTA and FQGNSA. With V trimmed by 4 bases and J by 6 bases, 3 bases remained unmatched. The CDR3 DNA is TGTGCCAGCAGCTGGACAGGGGACGCCGGGGAGCTGTTTTTT. Translation: CASSWTGDAGELFF.

This clonotype was found a few times. The chain carries TRBV9 and TRBJ2-3; D is uncertain. CDR1 and CDR2 (germline): SGDLS, YYNGEE. V was shortened by 0 bases and J by 0 bases, with 11 bases between the two germline ends. This CDR3 has 16 amino acids. The CDR3 bases are TGTGCCAGCAGCGTAGGCGGCTTTACTAGCACAGATACGCAGTATTTT. The encoded protein is CASSVGGFTSTDTQYF.

In this sample, this clonotype turned up many times. This rearrangement joins TRBV12-3 or TRBV12-4 to TRBJ1-1; 10 bases map to TRBD1. The CDR3 loop spans 15 amino acids. Losses at the gene ends were 6 bases for V and 2 bases for J; bases not matched to a gene: 6. This CDR3 is CASSRGQGINTEAFF. The DNA for the CDR3 is TGTGCCAGCAGCCGGGGACAGGGGATCAACACTGAAGCTTTCTTT.

The chain carries TRBV10-3 and TRBJ2-2, with TRBD1 as a possible D gene (6 bases). The CDR3 extends over 17 amino acids. Looked up from germline, CDR1 is ENHRY and CDR2 is SYGVKD. Trimming pared 6 bases from V and 3 bases from J, leaving 20 bases between. The CDR3 DNA sequence: TGTGCCATCAGGACGGACAGAGCTCTCGGTCACACCGGGGAGCTGTTTTTT. Translation: CAIRTDRALGHTGELFF.

The genes are TRBV25-1 and TRBJ1-1; 8 nucleotides match TRBD1. Per germline, CDR1 MGHDK and CDR2 SYGVNS. The CDR3 totals 13 residues. Losses at the gene ends were 6 bases for V and 1 base for J; bases not matched to a gene: 1. The CDR3 coding sequence is TGTGCCAGCAGGGGACAGGCGAACACTGAAGCTTTCTTT. It specifies CASRGQANTEAFF.

There are many counts of this clonotype. V gene TRBV6-1 combines with J gene TRBJ2-7; D is perhaps TRBD1 (6 bases). This CDR3 is 13 amino acids long. The germline V gene has CDR1 MNHNS and CDR2 SASEGT. With 10 bases removed from V and 6 bases from J, the gap between germline ends came to 19 bases. In DNA, the CDR3 is TGTGCCACCTCCGGGACAAACTGGGCCGAGCAGTACTTC. This sequence encodes CATSGTNWAEQYF.

This clonotype turned up a few times. V usage is TRBV5-4 and J usage is TRBJ2-1; 10 nucleotides line up with TRBD1. This CDR3 has 16 residues. V lost 3 bases, J lost 1 base, and 4 bases stayed unmatched. Germline V CDR1 and CDR2: SGHNT, YYREEE (reference sequence). CDR3 loop: CASSSGTGESYNEQFF. CDR3 DNA: TGTGCCAGCAGCTCCGGGACAGGGGAGTCCTACAATGAGCAGTTCTTC.

This clonotype has at least ten counts. V gene TRBV28 combines with J gene TRBJ2-5; 8 bases map to TRBD1. The CDR3 is made up of 14 amino acids. V lost 4 bases, J lost 5 bases, and 6 bases stayed unmatched. Germline CDR1 and CDR2: MDHEN and SYDVKM. CDR3 amino acids: CASSYAQGGETQYF. In DNA form, the CDR3 reads TGTGCCAGCAGTTACGCACAGGGGGGTGAGACCCAGTACTTC.

Worth noting for this clonotype: This may be a read error: a much more frequent sequence differs by one nucleotide. This chain joins TRBV18 and TRBJ1-5, with D possibly TRBD1 on 5 matching bases. This CDR3 contains 15 residues. Trimming cost V 4 bases and J 3 bases, with 13 bases left between them. The V gene's germline CDR1 is KGHSH and CDR2 LQKENI. The DNA of the CDR3 is TGTGCCAGCTCACTCGGGGCAGGTAACAATCAGCCCCAGCATTTT. It encodes CASSLGAGNNQPQHF.

This clonotype was detected ten times or more. The CDR3 coding sequence is TGTGCCGCGACGCAGGGTCTCTCCTACGAGCAGTACTTC. This sequence encodes CAATQGLSYEQYF. This rearrangement joins TRBV10-3 to TRBJ2-7; a possible D gene is TRBD1 (5 bases). Trimming took 11 bases from V and 0 from J, leaving 14 bases between them. Germline-derived CDR1 and CDR2 are ENHRY and SYGVKD. CDR3 length: 13 amino acids.

This clonotype was seen ten or more times. This rearrangement joins TRBV20-1 to TRBJ2-1, with TRBD2 identical over 10 bases. Unmatched junction bases numbered 4, after V lost 1 base and J lost 7 bases. The CDR3 runs to 14 residues. Germline V lookup: CDR1 DFQATT, CDR2 SNEGSKA (reference sequence). CDR3: CSARAAGGINEQFF. In DNA, the CDR3 is TGCAGTGCTAGAGCAGCGGGAGGGATAAATGAGCAGTTCTTC.